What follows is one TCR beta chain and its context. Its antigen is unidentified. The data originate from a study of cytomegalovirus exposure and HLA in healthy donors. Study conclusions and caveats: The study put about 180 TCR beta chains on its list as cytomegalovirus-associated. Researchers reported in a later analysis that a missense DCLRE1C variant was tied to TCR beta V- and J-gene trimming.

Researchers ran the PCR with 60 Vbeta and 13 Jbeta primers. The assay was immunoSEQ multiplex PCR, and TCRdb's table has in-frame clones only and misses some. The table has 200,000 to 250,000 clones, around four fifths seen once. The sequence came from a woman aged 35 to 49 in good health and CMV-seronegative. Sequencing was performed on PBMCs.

For the CDR3, the DNA is TGTGCCAGCAGCCAGTCTATCTTCACCGGGGAGCTGTTTTTT. Amino acid sequence: CASSQSIFTGELFF. This sequence joins TRBV14 and TRBJ2-2, with D uncertain. V was pared by 3 bases and J by 4 bases, with 9 bases between. The CDR3 contains 14 residues. Germline V gene lookup returns CDR1 SGHDN and CDR2 FVKESK.